This T cell receptor (beta chain) was captured in a study of radiation and T cells in renal cell carcinoma. Overall study: Nephrectomy followed 15 Gy stereotactic body radiation by 4 weeks.

The time point denotes: blood 2 weeks post-SBRT. Stated treatment: 15 Gy SBRT to primary tumor, nephrectomy 4 weeks later. Blood was sampled at baseline, 2 weeks and 4 weeks after SBRT. The patient's renal cell carcinoma had clear cell pathology. This clone came up a few times. Antigen specificity is unknown. Notes on the study in general: Top tumor clonotypes rose in blood 2 weeks post-radiation, then contracted.

The CDR3 covers 16 residues. Germline V gene lookup returns CDR1 MNHEY and CDR2 SMNVEV (reference sequence). Trimming took 5 bases from V and 4 from J; bases not matched to a gene: 13. Only in-frame clones appear in the TCRdb table, and some are missing; sequencing was by immunoSEQ multiplex PCR. The table has about 120,000 clones, 81% seen once; the top ten hold 5.8%. This sample comprised blood, obtained from a patient whose treatment included radiotherapy and nephrectomy. This rearrangement joins TRBV27 to TRBJ2-5; TRBD1 matches at 7 bases. The sequence came from a middle-aged man with renal cell carcinoma. CDR3 nucleotide sequence: TGTGCCAGCAGTCGTAATACAGGGGCTGGGGGAGAGACCCAGTACTTC. It specifies CASSRNTGAGGETQYF.